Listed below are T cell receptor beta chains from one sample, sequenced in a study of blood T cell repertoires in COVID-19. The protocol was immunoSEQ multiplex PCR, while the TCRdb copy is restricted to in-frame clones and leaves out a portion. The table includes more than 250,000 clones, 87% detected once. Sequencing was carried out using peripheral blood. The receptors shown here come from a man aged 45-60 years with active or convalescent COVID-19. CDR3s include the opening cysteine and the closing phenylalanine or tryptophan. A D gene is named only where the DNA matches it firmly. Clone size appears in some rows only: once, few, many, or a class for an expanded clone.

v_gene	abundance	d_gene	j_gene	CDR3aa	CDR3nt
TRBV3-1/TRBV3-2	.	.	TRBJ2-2	CASSQDKSGANTGELFF	TGTGCCAGCAGCCAAGATAAGAGCGGAGCGAACACCGGGGAGCTGTTTTTT
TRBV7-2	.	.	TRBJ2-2	CASSFFRTGELFF	TGTGCCAGCAGCTTTTTCCGCACCGGGGAGCTGTTTTTT
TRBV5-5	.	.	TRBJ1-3	CASSLAGHRVSGNTIYF	TGTGCCAGCAGCTTGGCGGGACACCGAGTCTCTGGAAACACCATATATTTT
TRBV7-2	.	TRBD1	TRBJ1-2	CASSLGQGTYYGYTF	TGTGCCAGCAGCTTAGGACAGGGGACCTACTATGGCTACACCTTC
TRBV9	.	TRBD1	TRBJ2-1	CASIRGQSSYNEQFF	TGTGCCAGCATTAGGGGGCAAAGCTCCTACAATGAGCAGTTCTTC
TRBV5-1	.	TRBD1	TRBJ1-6	CASSRTGLNSPLHF	TGCGCCAGCAGCCGGACAGGTTTAAATTCACCCCTCCACTTT
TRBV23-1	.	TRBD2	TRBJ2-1	CASSQGTSGGSYNEQFF	TGCGCCAGCAGTCAAGGGACTAGCGGGGGATCCTACAATGAGCAGTTCTTC
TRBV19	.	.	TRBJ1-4	CASREDGGREKLFF	TGTGCCAGTAGAGAGGACGGGGGGCGAGAAAAACTGTTTTTT
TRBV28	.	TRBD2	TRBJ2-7	CASSFPTSGAYEQYF	TGTGCCAGCAGTTTCCCCACTAGCGGGGCTTACGAGCAGTACTTC
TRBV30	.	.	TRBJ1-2	CAWSQNYGYTF	TGTGCCTGGAGTCAGAACTATGGCTACACCTTC
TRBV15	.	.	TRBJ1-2	CATSAVTGFLYGYTF	TGTGCCACCAGCGCAGTGACAGGTTTTCTCTATGGCTACACCTTC
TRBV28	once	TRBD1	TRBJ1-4	CASSGQGNEKLFF	TGTGCCAGCAGTGGACAGGGGAATGAAAAACTGTTTTTT
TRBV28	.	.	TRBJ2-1	CASSLGRVSYNEQFF	TGTGCCAGCAGTTTAGGCCGGGTCTCCTACAATGAGCAGTTCTTC
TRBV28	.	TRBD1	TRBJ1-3	CASSLQGAGSGNTIYF	TGTGCCAGCAGTTTACAGGGGGCAGGGTCGGGAAACACCATATATTTT
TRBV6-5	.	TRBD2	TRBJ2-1	CASRTGGAYEQFF	TGTGCCAGCAGAACCGGGGGGGCCTATGAGCAGTTCTTC
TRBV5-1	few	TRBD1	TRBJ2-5	CASSRGQPGQETQYF	TGCGCCAGCAGCCGGGGACAGCCGGGACAAGAGACCCAGTACTTC
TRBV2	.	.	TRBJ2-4	CASSPASAPRGITKNIQYF	TGTGCCAGCAGCCCGGCTTCGGCACCTCGAGGGATTACCAAAAACATTCAGTACTTC
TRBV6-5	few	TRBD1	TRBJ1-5	CASSTGTGFSPQHF	TGTGCCAGCAGTACCGGGACAGGTTTCTCGCCCCAGCATTTT
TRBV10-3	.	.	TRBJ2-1	CAISVNEYNEQFF	TGTGCCATCAGTGTAAACGAGTACAATGAGCAGTTCTTC
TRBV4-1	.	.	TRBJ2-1	CASSQERGTEQFF	TGCGCCAGCAGCCAGGAGAGAGGGACAGAGCAGTTCTTC
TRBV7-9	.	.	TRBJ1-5	CASSLLANQPQHF	TGTGCCAGCAGCTTATTGGCTAATCAGCCCCAGCATTTT
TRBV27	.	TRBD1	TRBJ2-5	CASSPRQGARETQYF	TGTGCCAGCAGTCCCCGACAGGGGGCGAGGGAGACCCAGTACTTC
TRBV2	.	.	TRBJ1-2	CASTGFPNYGYTF	TGTGCCAGCACAGGGTTCCCCAACTATGGCTACACCTTC
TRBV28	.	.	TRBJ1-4	CASSLSGVKEKLFF	TGTGCCAGCAGTTTATCAGGGGTTAAGGAAAAACTGTTTTTT
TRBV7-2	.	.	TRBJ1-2	CASNTGYGGYGYTF	TGTGCCAGCAACACAGGGTATGGTGGCTATGGCTACACCTTC
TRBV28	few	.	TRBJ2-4	CASSPHLAKNIQYF	TGTGCCAGCAGTCCACATTTAGCCAAAAACATTCAGTACTTC
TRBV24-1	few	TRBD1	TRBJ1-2	CATMPGQATGGYTF	TGTGCCACCATGCCGGGACAGGCGACGGGTGGCTACACCTTC
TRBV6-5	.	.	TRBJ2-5	CASSYYLGETQYF	TGTGCCAGCAGTTACTATCTCGGGGAAACCCAGTACTTC
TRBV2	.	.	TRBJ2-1	CASSDRGRNEQFF	TGTGCCAGCAGTGACAGGGGACGCAATGAGCAGTTCTTC
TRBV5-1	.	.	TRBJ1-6	CASSEDGLYNSPLHF	TGCGCCAGCAGCGAGGACGGACTCTATAATTCACCCCTCCACTTT
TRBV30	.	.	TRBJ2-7	CAWSAGLGYEQYF	TGTGCCTGGAGTGCGGGACTGGGCTACGAGCAGTACTTC
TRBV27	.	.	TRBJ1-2	CASSFSGRDYGYTF	TGTGCCAGCAGTTTTTCAGGAAGAGACTATGGCTACACCTTC
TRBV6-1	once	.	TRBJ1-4	CASSESRGGLKLFF	TGTGCCAGCAGTGAATCTCGGGGGGGTCTCAAACTGTTTTTT
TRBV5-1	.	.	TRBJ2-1	CASSLAGEAAKGQFF	TGCGCCAGCAGCTTGGCCGGGGAAGCCGCTAAGGGGCAGTTCTTC
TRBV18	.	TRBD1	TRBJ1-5	CASSPTGGSQPQHF	TGTGCCAGCTCACCGACAGGGGGCAGCCAGCCCCAGCATTTT
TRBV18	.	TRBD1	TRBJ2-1	CASSPPPGTVYNEQFF	TGTGCCAGCTCACCTCCCCCCGGGACAGTCTACAATGAGCAGTTCTTC
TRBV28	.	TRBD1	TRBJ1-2	CASSPQRTGDYGYTF	TGTGCCAGCAGTCCACAAAGGACAGGGGACTATGGCTACACCTTC
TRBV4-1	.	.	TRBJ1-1	CAEGNTEAFF	TGCGCCGAGGGGAACACTGAAGCTTTCTTT